One and the same sample provided the 22 T cell receptor beta chains below, sequenced in a study of identical twins. Using its own MiXCR run on the 5' RACE reads, TCRdb lists one record per CDR3 protein. The data contain about 660,000 distinct CDR3 sequences, around 8.6% of them singletons. In addition, the sample was reused for a study of yellow fever vaccine responses in identical twins.

Sequences were obtained from PBMCs. These receptors all stem from a woman aged 18-35 years in good health.

There are many counts of this clonotype. The chain joins TRBV6-2 or TRBV6-3 to TRBJ2-7; TRBD2 might be the D (5 bases). CDR3 length: 13 residues. Trimming shortened V by 2 bases and J by 3 bases, and 8 bases separated the two germline ends. Germline values: CDR1 MNHEY, CDR2 SVGEGT. This CDR3 is CASSYDRDYEQYF. The CDR3 nucleotides read TGTGCCAGCAGTTACGACCGGGACTACGAGCAGTACTTC.

In its sample, this clonotype was seen many times. This chain connects TRBV27 to TRBJ2-5; TRBD1 matches 8 bases. Germline trimming cut 2 bases from V and 2 bases from J; bases unmatched to any gene: 4. The CDR3 length is 15 residues. CDR1 MNHEY and CDR2 SMNVEV come from the germline V gene (reference sequence). The CDR3 sequence: CASSLLYRGQETQYF. The CDR3 coding sequence is TGTGCCAGCAGTTTACTTTACAGGGGGCAAGAGACCCAGTACTTC.

This clonotype was recorded a few times. Here the CDR3 reads CASSEARQTYGYTF. CDR3 nucleotides: TGTGCCAGCAGTGAAGCCCGACAGACCTATGGCTACACCTTC. V gene TRBV2 combines with J gene TRBJ1-2, with a possible D match to TRBD1 (5 bases). V shed 0 bases and J shed 4 bases, with 9 bases lying between them. CDR1 and CDR2 from the germline V gene are SNHLY and FYNNEI. CDR3 length equals 14 residues.

This clonotype was recorded at least ten times. The V and J genes are TRBV11-2 and TRBJ2-1; a possible D gene is TRBD2 (6 bases). The CDR3 sequence is 16 residues long. Trimming removed 0 bases from V and 4 bases from J, with 13 bases in between. CDR1 is SGHAT, CDR2 FQNNGV, per germline. The CDR3 loop is CASSLDPGSGYNEQFF. The DNA for the CDR3 is TGTGCCAGCAGCTTAGATCCCGGTAGCGGATACAATGAGCAGTTCTTC.

The chain links TRBV30 to TRBJ1-5; 7 bases line up with TRBD1. This CDR3 region has 15 residues. The ends lost 0 bases at V and 3 bases at J; junction bases unmatched: 5. In germline, CDR1 is GTSNPN, CDR2 SVGIG (reference sequence). CDR3 residues: CAWSVQGSYNQPQHF. DNA for the CDR3: TGTGCCTGGAGTGTACAGGGGAGCTACAATCAGCCCCAGCATTTT.

The chain has TRBV5-5 and TRBJ2-3; TRBD1 agrees at 7 bases. This CDR3 is built from 15 residues. V shed 4 bases, J shed 5 bases, and the junction held 10 bases outside the gene matches. CDR1 and CDR2 (germline): SGHKS, YYEKEE (reference sequence). CDR3 nucleotides: TGTGCCAGCAGCCTACAGACAGGGAGTGGAGATACGCAGTATTTT. This codes for CASSLQTGSGDTQYF.

The chain couples TRBV18 to TRBJ1-1; 8 nucleotides match TRBD1. This CDR3 contains 15 residues. The V gene's germline CDR1 is KGHSH and CDR2 LQKENI. V was clipped by 2 bases and J by 4 bases; unmatched bases: 6. The CDR3 DNA follows: TGTGCCAGCTCACCAAAGACAGGGGCCGCCACTGAAGCTTTCTTT. Translated, it gives CASSPKTGAATEAFF.

In its sample, this clonotype was seen a few times. V usage is TRBV29-1 and J usage is TRBJ2-7; tentative D call: TRBD2 (6 bases). This CDR3 has 13 amino acids. Looked up from germline, CDR1 is SQVTM and CDR2 is ANQGSEA. Trimming left V 6 bases short and J 4 bases short, with 16 bases between. CDR3: CSVAGRLTYEQYF. DNA of the CDR3: TGCAGCGTGGCCGGGAGACTAACTTACGAGCAGTACTTC.

J is TRBJ2-7 and V is TRBV20-1; no clear D. The CDR3 length is 13 residues. With 3 bases removed from V and 6 bases from J, the gap between germline ends came to 15 bases. Germline assignment: CDR1 DFQATT and CDR2 SNEGSKA (reference sequence). Written as DNA, the CDR3 is TGCAGTGCTAGTTCTCCGACGCGATCCGAGCAGTACTTC. Its protein product is CSASSPTRSEQYF.

This clonotype came up many times. This rearrangement joins TRBV29-1 to TRBJ2-1; 9 bases map to TRBD2. Losses at the gene ends were 3 bases for V and 5 bases for J; bases not matched to a gene: 2. Germline assignment: CDR1 SQVTM and CDR2 ANQGSEA. The CDR3 has 13 residues. CDR3 sequence reads: CSVDKREDNEQFF. The CDR3 DNA reads as TGCAGCGTTGATAAGCGGGAGGACAATGAGCAGTTCTTC.

The chain uses TRBV6-4 and TRBJ2-7, with 8 bases identical to TRBD1. With V trimmed by 2 bases and J by 6 bases, 3 bases remained unmatched. The CDR3 is 13 residues long. From germline, CDR1 is MRHNA and CDR2 SNTAGT. The CDR3 DNA follows: TGTGCCAGCAGTGACCGGACAGGGAGCGAGCAGTACTTC. Its translation: CASSDRTGSEQYF.

The chain is built from TRBV6-5 and TRBJ1-5, with D unresolved. V was clipped by 1 base and J by 0 bases, with 13 bases between them. The CDR3 is made up of 17 amino acids. Germline V gene data show CDR1 as MNHEY and CDR2 as SVGAGI. CDR3: CASSYFWASNSNQPQHF. CDR3 bases: TGTGCCAGCAGTTACTTTTGGGCGTCGAATAGCAATCAGCCCCAGCATTTT.

The chain recombines TRBV7-8 with TRBJ2-3, with TRBD2 identical over 8 bases. CDR1 SGHVS and CDR2 FQNEAQ come from the germline V gene. This CDR3 comprises 14 residues. J gave up 5 bases and V 10 bases, and 11 bases lay outside the gene matches. The CDR3 nucleotides read TGTGCCACCTCGGGAGGGGGGGGTAAAGATACGCAGTATTTT. This translates into CATSGGGGKDTQYF. Filled out from reference TRBV7-8 and TRBJ2-3, the complete variable domain reads GAGVSQSPRYKVAKRGQDVALRCDPISGHVSLFWYQQALGQGPEFLTYFQNEAQLDKSGLPSDRFFAERPEGSVSTLKIQRTQQEDSAVYLCATSGGGGKDTQYFGPGTRLTVL.

Notes on this clonotype: A read error may account for a junction end that differs from germline. V usage is TRBV20-1 and J usage is TRBJ2-2; D unresolved. The CDR3 has 15 amino acids. Germline V gene lookup returns CDR1 DFQATT and CDR2 SNEGSKA (reference sequence). CDR3 DNA: TGCAGTCCTAGAGAGCAGTTCGCGAACACCGGGGAGCTGTTTTTT. Translated: CSPREQFANTGELFF.

This clonotype was picked up a small number of times. V is TRBV27 and J is TRBJ2-5; D call uncertain. CDR1 and CDR2 (germline): MNHEY, SMNVEV (reference sequence). The V and J ends lost 6 bases and 5 bases respectively, with 13 bases between them. The CDR3 runs to 13 residues. CDR3 amino acids: CASRSRALETQYF. The CDR3 region has the DNA TGTGCCAGCAGGTCAAGGGCCTTGGAGACCCAGTACTTC.

At least ten counts were recorded for this clonotype. This rearrangement joins TRBV6-5 to TRBJ2-4; no firm D call. V was clipped by 0 bases and J by 1 base, with 7 bases between them. This CDR3 has 15 amino acids. CDR1 MNHEY and CDR2 SVGAGI come from the germline V gene. CDR3 region: CASSYSGVAKNIQYF. In DNA, the CDR3 is TGTGCCAGCAGTTACTCTGGGGTCGCCAAAAACATTCAGTACTTC.

The chain links TRBV4-1 to TRBJ2-7; D is undetermined. The CDR3 is made up of 15 amino acids. CDR1 and CDR2 (germline): MGHRA, YSYEKL. The ends were cut back, 0 bases at V and 0 bases at J, with 9 bases in the middle. CDR3 sequence reads: CASSQDQIPSYEQYF. For the CDR3, the DNA is TGCGCCAGCAGCCAAGACCAAATACCCTCCTACGAGCAGTACTTC.

About this clonotype: The junction shows a germline mismatch at one end, possibly a read error. The genes are TRBV27 and TRBJ2-7; D remains ambiguous. This CDR3 contains 14 residues. Per germline, CDR1 MNHEY and CDR2 SMNVEV (reference sequence). The CDR3 loop reads CASSPLSPFYKQYF. CDR3 DNA sequence: TGTGCCAGCAGTCCCCTTAGTCCTTTCTACAAGCAGTACTTC.

This clonotype came up many times. This sequence joins TRBV12-3 or TRBV12-4 and TRBJ2-7; D unclear. V was shortened by 1 base and J by 6 bases, with 13 bases between the two germline ends. The CDR3 runs 14 residues. This CDR3 is CASSLVPILVEQYF. CDR3 coding DNA: TGTGCCAGCAGTTTAGTTCCCATCCTCGTCGAGCAGTACTTC.

This clonotype was seen many times. V usage is TRBV12-3 or TRBV12-4 and J usage is TRBJ2-1, with 9 bases identical to TRBD1. The CDR3 length is 16 residues. With 2 bases clipped from V and 4 bases from J, the junction kept 6 bases outside the gene matches. The CDR3 region has the DNA TGTGCCAGCAGTTTACCCGGGACAGGGCCTTACAATGAGCAGTTCTTC. Translated, it gives CASSLPGTGPYNEQFF.

This clonotype was observed many times. V gene TRBV12-3 or TRBV12-4 combines with J gene TRBJ2-7; D assignment may be TRBD1 or TRBD2 (6 bases each). There are 14 residues in the CDR3. V lost 4 bases, J lost 4 bases, and 14 bases lay in between. The CDR3 DNA reads as TGTGCCAGCAGTTCGACAAAGGGGGGTTACGAGCAGTACTTC. Translated: CASSSTKGGYEQYF.

This sequence joins TRBV3-1 and TRBJ2-3, with TRBD1 identical over 8 bases. The V segment lost 7 bases and the J segment 1 base; nucleotides outside the gene matches: 7. The germline V gene encodes CDR1 LGHDT and CDR2 YNNKEL (reference sequence). The CDR3 is 15 amino acids. In DNA, the CDR3 is TGTGCCAGCACCCCCCGGGACAGGCGCACAGATACGCAGTATTTT. It specifies CASTPRDRRTDTQYF.